The clone carrying this T cell receptor beta chain has ten or more counts. Its antigen remains unknown. The data are from a study of human T cells and chemical hapten exposure. Unique molecular identifiers were attached to individual cDNA molecules during library preparation. From the RACE reads, TCRdb called clonotypes with MiXCR, one entry per CDR3 protein. The sample includes 350,000 or so distinct CDR3 sequences, around 7% of them seen just once. Study-wide findings and caveats: Alopecia in all donors means immunity may differ from healthy individuals.

Germline CDR1 MNHNY, CDR2 SVGAGI (reference sequence). V shed 8 bases and J shed 4 bases, with 21 bases lying between them. This CDR3 has 16 residues. Indicated time point: patch test 1, 2 weeks after DPC sensitization. The treatment was: therapeutic diphenylcyclopropenone sensitization with weekly scalp DPC. The chain couples TRBV6-6 to TRBJ2-1; TRBD2 is a possible D gene (5 bases). The source of this sequence is a woman in her late teens or twenties with alopecia areata. Some clones in this sample may be carry-over from other donors' samples. Material: whole blood, obtained in connection with sensitization to the hapten diphenylcyclopropenone (DPC). The CDR3 sequence is CASRNPLARAYNEQFF. The CDR3 DNA sequence: TGTGCCAGCCGCAACCCGCTAGCTCGGGCTTACAATGAGCAGTTCTTC.